This T cell receptor (beta chain) was documented in a study of blood T cell repertoires in COVID-19. As originally analysed: How many nucleated cells were present was estimated from reference gene primer amplification. The protocol was immunoSEQ multiplex PCR, while the TCRdb copy is restricted to in-frame clones and leaves out a portion. The DNA gave D and trimming, while V, J and clone size come from that table. Here the sample spans about 44,000 clones, about 88% being singletons. The specimen was peripheral blood. The receptor was derived from a man in his 70s with active COVID-19.

CDR3: CASSWAPGQYGIDTQYF. As DNA, the CDR3 is TGTGCCAGCAGCTGGGCCCCGGGACAGTACGGAATAGATACGCAGTATTTT. The chain has TRBV7-8 and TRBJ2-3, with 7 bases aligning to TRBD1. The CDR3 covers 17 residues. CDR1 SGHVS and CDR2 FQNEAQ come from the germline V gene. The trim removed 4 bases at V and 5 bases at J, leaving 15 bases unmatched.